The next 14 T cell receptor beta chains were all read from a single sample in a study of CD8 T cells in ankylosing spondylitis. Each CDR3 protein is one row after TCRdb ran MiXCR on the 5' RACE reads. Among about 360,000 distinct CDR3 sequences listed, about 14% were seen once. Sequencing was performed on blood, either unsorted or a sorted T cell fraction (not recorded which). The origin of the receptors is a male donor with ankylosing spondylitis or in good health (not recorded which).

The V call is TRBV20-1, the J call TRBJ1-2; possible D gene TRBD1, 6 bases. Deletions cut 3 bases from V and 3 bases from J, with 14 bases between. CDR3 length: 14 amino acids. Germline V gene data show CDR1 as DFQATT and CDR2 as SNEGSKA (reference sequence). The CDR3: CSASGPGADYGYTF. The DNA for the CDR3 is TGCAGTGCTAGCGGCCCGGGGGCTGACTATGGCTACACCTTC.

The chain employs TRBV6-5 and TRBJ2-3, with a weak D call TRBD1 (5 bases). Germline CDR1 reads MNHEY; CDR2 reads SVGAGI. Trimming left V 0 bases short and J 2 bases short, with 21 bases between. The CDR3 is 19 amino acids. The CDR3 here is CASSYSQDTGLRLTDTQYF. For the CDR3, the DNA is TGTGCCAGCAGTTACTCGCAGGACACAGGCTTAAGACTCACAGATACGCAGTATTTT.

In its sample, this clonotype was seen a few times. The gene calls are TRBV5-1 and TRBJ2-7; the D gene is possibly TRBD1 (7 bases). CDR1 and CDR2 from the germline V gene are SGHRS and YFSETQ. The CDR3 is made up of 14 amino acids. Deletions cut 3 bases from V and 2 bases from J, with 12 bases between. The CDR3, as DNA: TGCGCCAGCAGCTGGGGGGACAGCACCTACGAGCAGTACTTC. Its protein product is CASSWGDSTYEQYF.

This clonotype was seen a few times. This chain connects TRBV20-1 to TRBJ2-5; a possible D gene is TRBD2 (6 bases). V was trimmed by 0 bases and J by 5 bases, leaving 13 bases between them. The CDR3 spans 14 residues. The germline CDR1 and CDR2 sequences are DFQATT and SNEGSKA (reference sequence). CDR3 DNA: TGCAGTGCTAGAGAGGACTACGGACCGGAGACCCAGTACTTC. This translates into CSAREDYGPETQYF.

The sample holds a few counts of this clonotype. The chain links TRBV18 to TRBJ1-6; D unresolved. V lost 1 base, J lost 7 bases, and 14 bases lay in between. Germline loops: CDR1 KGHSH, CDR2 LQKENI. The CDR3 covers 16 residues. The CDR3 spells CASSPLILGINSPLHF. The CDR3 DNA sequence: TGTGCCAGCTCACCACTAATATTAGGGATCAATTCACCCCTCCACTTT.

This clonotype was seen a handful of times. The rearrangement links TRBV11-2 to TRBJ2-1; 9 positions match TRBD1. Trimming cost V 3 bases and J 8 bases; bases outside gene matches: 11. Germline V gene sequence: CDR1 SGHAT, CDR2 FQNNGV. The CDR3 contains 16 residues. CDR3 protein: CASSFSGTGYHDEQFF. The CDR3 DNA follows: TGTGCCAGCAGCTTCTCGGGGACAGGGTATCACGATGAGCAGTTCTTC.

This clonotype was seen only a few times. The V and J genes are TRBV6-1 and TRBJ1-2; 9 bases fit TRBD1. V lost 4 bases to trimming and J lost 6 bases; unmatched junction nucleotides: 12. CDR1 MNHNS and CDR2 SASEGT come from the germline V gene. CDR3 length equals 16 residues. In nucleotides, the CDR3 is TGTGCCAGCAGTGGGGACAGGGTAAAGGATCGGGATGGCTACACCTTC. Translation: CASSGDRVKDRDGYTF.

This clonotype showed up just a few times. The V gene is TRBV6-5, the J gene TRBJ1-2; 7 bases align to TRBD1. CDR3 length: 15 amino acids. J gave up 5 bases and V 0 bases, and 6 bases lay outside the gene matches. CDR1 and CDR2 (germline): MNHEY, SVGAGI. In DNA form, the CDR3 reads TGTGCCAGCAGTTACTCGGGACAGCACTTTTATGGCTACACCTTC. Translation: CASSYSGQHFYGYTF.

Ten or more counts support this clonotype. This chain uses TRBV29-1 with TRBJ1-1; D is perhaps TRBD1 (5 bases). Germline V gives CDR1 SQVTM, CDR2 ANQGSEA. V dropped 4 bases and J dropped 0 bases, with 12 bases sitting between them. CDR3 length: 14 amino acids. As DNA, the CDR3 is TGCAGCGTTGTTCCCACAGGCCTGAACACTGAAGCTTTCTTT. Translation: CSVVPTGLNTEAFF.

This chain links TRBV6-1 with TRBJ2-6; D gene ambiguous. The CDR3 has 17 residues. The germline gives CDR1 MNHNS, CDR2 SASEGT. V was pared by 1 base and J by 0 bases, with 10 bases between. The CDR3 nucleotides read TGTGCCAGCAGTGAAGTAGGAGAAGGCTCTGGGGCCAACGTCCTGACTTTC. This encodes CASSEVGEGSGANVLTF.

Only a few counts were recorded for this clonotype. The chain combines TRBV2 with TRBJ2-3, with 9 positions matching TRBD2. The germline gives CDR1 SNHLY, CDR2 FYNNEI. This CDR3 has 15 amino acids. J was trimmed by 2 bases and V by 2 bases; bases with no gene match: 2. The CDR3 DNA reads as TGTGCCAGCAGTGAAATAGCGGGGGCCACAGATACGCAGTATTTT. This codes for CASSEIAGATDTQYF.

The rearrangement joins TRBV10-3 to TRBJ2-1, with a weak D call TRBD2 (7 bases). Trimming shortened V by 11 bases and J by 3 bases, and 20 bases separated the two germline ends. The germline gives CDR1 ENHRY, CDR2 SYGVKD. The CDR3 is made up of 15 amino acids. CDR3: CAGAEGGLLYNEQFF. In DNA, the CDR3 is TGTGCCGGAGCGGAGGGGGGGCTGCTCTACAATGAGCAGTTCTTC.

The rearrangement uses TRBV28 and TRBJ2-7, with TRBD1 identical over 7 bases. CDR3 size: 14 residues. Trimming took 2 bases from V and 7 from J; bases not matched to a gene: 8. The germline V gene encodes CDR1 MDHEN and CDR2 SYDVKM. The CDR3 nucleotides read TGTGCCAGCAGTTTAGGTGACAGGGAAGGGGAGCAGTACTTC. It yields the protein CASSLGDREGEQYF.

This clonotype appeared many times. The J gene is TRBJ1-1, the V gene TRBV12-3 or TRBV12-4; D is perhaps TRBD1 (5 bases). The CDR3 length is 16 residues. V shed 7 bases and J shed 0 bases, with 18 bases lying between them. CDR3 DNA sequence: TGTGCCAGCACCTCGAGGGGCGGGATCATGAACACTGAAGCTTTCTTT. It encodes CASTSRGGIMNTEAFF.